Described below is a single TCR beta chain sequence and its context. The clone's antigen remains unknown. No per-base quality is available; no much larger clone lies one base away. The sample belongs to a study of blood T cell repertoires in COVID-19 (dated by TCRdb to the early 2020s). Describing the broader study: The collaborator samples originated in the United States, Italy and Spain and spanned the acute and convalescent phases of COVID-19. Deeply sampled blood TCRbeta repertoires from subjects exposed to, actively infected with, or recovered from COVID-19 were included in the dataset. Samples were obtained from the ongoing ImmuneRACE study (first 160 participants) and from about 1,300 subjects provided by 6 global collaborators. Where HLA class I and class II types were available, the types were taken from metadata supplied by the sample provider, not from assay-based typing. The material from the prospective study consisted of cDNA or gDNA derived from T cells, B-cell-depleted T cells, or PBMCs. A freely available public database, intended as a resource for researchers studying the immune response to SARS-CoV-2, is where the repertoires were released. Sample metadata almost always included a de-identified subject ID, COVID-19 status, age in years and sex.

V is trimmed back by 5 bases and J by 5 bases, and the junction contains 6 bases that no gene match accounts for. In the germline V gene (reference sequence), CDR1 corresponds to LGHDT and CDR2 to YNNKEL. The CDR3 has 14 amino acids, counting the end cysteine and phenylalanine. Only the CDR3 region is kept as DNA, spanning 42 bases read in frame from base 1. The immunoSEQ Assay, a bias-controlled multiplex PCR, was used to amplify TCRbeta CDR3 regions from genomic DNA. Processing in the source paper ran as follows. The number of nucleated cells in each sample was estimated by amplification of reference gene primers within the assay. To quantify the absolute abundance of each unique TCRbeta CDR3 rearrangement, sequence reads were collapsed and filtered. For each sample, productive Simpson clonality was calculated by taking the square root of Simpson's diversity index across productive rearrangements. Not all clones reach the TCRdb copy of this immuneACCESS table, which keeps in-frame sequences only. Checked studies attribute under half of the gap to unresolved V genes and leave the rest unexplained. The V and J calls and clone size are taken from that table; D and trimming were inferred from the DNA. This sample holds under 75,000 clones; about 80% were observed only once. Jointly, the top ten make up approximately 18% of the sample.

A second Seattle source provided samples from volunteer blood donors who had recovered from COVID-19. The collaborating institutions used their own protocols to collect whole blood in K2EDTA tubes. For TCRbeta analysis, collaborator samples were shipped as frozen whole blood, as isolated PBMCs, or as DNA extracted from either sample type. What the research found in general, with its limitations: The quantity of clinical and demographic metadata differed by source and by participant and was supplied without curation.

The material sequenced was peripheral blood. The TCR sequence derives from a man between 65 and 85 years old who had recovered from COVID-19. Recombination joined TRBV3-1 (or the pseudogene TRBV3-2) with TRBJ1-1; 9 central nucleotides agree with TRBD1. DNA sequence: TGTGCCAGCAGCGCTACAGGGGGCGGAACTGAAGCTTTCTTT. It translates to CASSATGGGTEAFF.